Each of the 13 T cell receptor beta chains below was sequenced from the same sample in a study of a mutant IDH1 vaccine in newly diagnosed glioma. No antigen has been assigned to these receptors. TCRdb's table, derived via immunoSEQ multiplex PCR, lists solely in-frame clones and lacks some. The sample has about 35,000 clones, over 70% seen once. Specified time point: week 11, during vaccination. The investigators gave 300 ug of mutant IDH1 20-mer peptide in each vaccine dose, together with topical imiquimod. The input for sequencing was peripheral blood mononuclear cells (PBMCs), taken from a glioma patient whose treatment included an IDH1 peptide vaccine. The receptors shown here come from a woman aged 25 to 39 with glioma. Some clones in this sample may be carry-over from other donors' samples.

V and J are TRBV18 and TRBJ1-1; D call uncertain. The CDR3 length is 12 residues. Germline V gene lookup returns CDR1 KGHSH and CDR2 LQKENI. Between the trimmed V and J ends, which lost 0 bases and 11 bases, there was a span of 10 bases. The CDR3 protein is CASSPPAGKAFF. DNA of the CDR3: TGTGCCAGCTCACCACCGGCGGGTAAGGCTTTCTTT.

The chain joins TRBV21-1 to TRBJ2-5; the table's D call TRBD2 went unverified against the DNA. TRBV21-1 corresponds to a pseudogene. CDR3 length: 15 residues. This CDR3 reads CASRGSGSQSRTQYF. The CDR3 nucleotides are TGTGCCAGCCGGGGTTCCGGGTCACAGTCCCGGACCCAGTACTTC.

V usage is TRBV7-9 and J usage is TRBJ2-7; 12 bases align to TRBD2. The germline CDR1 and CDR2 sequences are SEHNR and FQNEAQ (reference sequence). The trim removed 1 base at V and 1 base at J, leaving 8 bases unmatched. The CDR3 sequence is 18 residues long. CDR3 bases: TGTGCCAGCAGCTTAGATAGTTCTAGCGGGAGGGCTTCCTACGAGCAGTACTTC. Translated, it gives CASSLDSSSGRASYEQYF. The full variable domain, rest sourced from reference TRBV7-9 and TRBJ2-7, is DTGVSQNPRHKITKRGQNVTFRCDPISEHNRLYWYRQTLGQGPEFLTYFQNEAQLEKSRLLSDRFSAERPKGSFSTLEIQRTEQGDSAMYLCASSLDSSSGRASYEQYFGPGTRLTVT.

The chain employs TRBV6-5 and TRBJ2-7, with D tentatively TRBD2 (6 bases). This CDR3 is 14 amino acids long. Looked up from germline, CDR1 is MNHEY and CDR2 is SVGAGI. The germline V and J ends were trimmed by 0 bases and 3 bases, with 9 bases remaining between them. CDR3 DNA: TGTGCCAGCAGTTACTCCCGGGACTTCTACGAGCAGTACTTC. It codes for CASSYSRDFYEQYF.

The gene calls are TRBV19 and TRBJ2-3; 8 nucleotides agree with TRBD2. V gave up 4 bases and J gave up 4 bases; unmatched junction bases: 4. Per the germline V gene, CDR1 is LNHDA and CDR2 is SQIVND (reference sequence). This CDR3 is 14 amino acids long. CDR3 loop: CASSKGAGADTQYF. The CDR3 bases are TGTGCCAGTAGTAAAGGAGCGGGAGCAGATACGCAGTATTTT. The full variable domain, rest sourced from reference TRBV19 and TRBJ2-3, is DGGITQSPKYLFRKEGQNVTLSCEQNLNHDAMYWYRQDPGQGLRLIYYSQIVNDFQKGDIAEGYSVSREKKESFPLTVTSAQKNPTAFYLCASSKGAGADTQYFGPGTRLTVL.

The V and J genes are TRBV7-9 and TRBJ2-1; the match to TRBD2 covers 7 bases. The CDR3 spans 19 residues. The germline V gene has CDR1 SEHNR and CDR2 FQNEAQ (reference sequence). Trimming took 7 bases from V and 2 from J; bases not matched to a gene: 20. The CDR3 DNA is TGTGCCAGCAACAAAATTCACGCTCTAGCGGAGGGACCCTACAATGAGCAGTTCTTC. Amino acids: CASNKIHALAEGPYNEQFF.

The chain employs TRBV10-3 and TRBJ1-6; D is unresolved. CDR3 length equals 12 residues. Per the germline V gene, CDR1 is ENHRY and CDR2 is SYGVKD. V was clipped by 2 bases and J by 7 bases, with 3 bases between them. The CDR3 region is CAISETNSPLHF. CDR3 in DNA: TGTGCCATCAGTGAGACCAATTCACCCCTCCACTTT.

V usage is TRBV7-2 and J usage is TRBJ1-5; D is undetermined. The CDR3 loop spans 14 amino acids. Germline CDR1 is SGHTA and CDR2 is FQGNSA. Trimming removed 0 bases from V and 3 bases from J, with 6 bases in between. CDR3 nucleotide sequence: TGTGCCAGCAGCTTAGCGGCATACAATCAGCCCCAGCATTTT. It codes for CASSLAAYNQPQHF.

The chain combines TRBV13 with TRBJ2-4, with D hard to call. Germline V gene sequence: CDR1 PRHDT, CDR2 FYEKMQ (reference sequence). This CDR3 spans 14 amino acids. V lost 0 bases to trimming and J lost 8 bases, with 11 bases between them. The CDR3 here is CASSLGGGWDIQYF. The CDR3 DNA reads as TGTGCCAGCAGCTTAGGAGGCGGATGGGACATTCAGTACTTC.

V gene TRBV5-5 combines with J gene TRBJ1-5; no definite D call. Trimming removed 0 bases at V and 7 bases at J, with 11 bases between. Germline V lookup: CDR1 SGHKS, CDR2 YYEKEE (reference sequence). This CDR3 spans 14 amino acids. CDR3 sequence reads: CASSLEPAKQPQHF. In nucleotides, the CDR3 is TGTGCCAGCAGCTTGGAACCAGCAAAACAGCCCCAGCATTTT.

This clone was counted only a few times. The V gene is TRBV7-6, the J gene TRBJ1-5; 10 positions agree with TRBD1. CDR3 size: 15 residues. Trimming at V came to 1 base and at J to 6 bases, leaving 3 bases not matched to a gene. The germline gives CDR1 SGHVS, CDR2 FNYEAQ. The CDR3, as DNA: TGTGCCAGCAGCTTAGGGGGGACAGGGGTTCAGCCCCAGCATTTT. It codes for CASSLGGTGVQPQHF.

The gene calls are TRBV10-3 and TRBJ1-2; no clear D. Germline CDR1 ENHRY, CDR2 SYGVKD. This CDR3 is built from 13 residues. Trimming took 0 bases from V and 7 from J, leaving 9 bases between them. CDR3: CAISESERGGYTF. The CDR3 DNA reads TGTGCCATCAGTGAGTCGGAGCGCGGTGGCTACACCTTC.

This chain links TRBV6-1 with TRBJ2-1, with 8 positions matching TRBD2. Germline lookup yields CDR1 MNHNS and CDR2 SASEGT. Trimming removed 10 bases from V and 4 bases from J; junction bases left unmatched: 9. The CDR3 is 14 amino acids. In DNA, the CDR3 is TGTGCCACCGGGAGGGGACTGGGATACAATGAGCAGTTCTTC. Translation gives CATGRGLGYNEQFF.